Following are 14 T cell receptor beta chains from one sample sequenced in a study of beta chain features in type 1 diabetes. cDNA synthesis used the whole RNA isolate, giving expressed TCRB sequences. This table comes from immunoSEQ multiplex PCR, and its TCRdb copy is limited to in-frame clones, with some not included. The sample holds 250,000 to 300,000 clones, approximately 24% seen once. General study points: Across all four CD4+ subsets, people with type 1 diabetes showed modestly shorter TCRB CDR3s.

These receptors' targets are unknown. Sequencing used naive CD4+ T cells from blood. Every receptor here comes from a woman aged 30 to 39 with type 1 diabetes.

The chain recombines TRBV28 with TRBJ1-1; tentative D call: TRBD1 (5 bases). Trimming pared 6 bases from V and 4 bases from J, leaving 21 bases between. The CDR3 sequence is 16 residues long. Germline V CDR1 and CDR2: MDHEN, SYDVKM. In DNA form, the CDR3 reads TGTGCCAGCAGCCTTAACCTCAGGGTTCCCGGCACTGAAGCTTTCTTT. It is translated as CASSLNLRVPGTEAFF.

This clone was counted a few times. This chain uses TRBV18 with TRBJ1-1; D is uncertain. The V and J ends lost 0 bases and 6 bases respectively, with 8 bases between them. CDR1 KGHSH and CDR2 LQKENI come from the germline V gene. The CDR3 has 13 residues. CDR3 bases: TGTGCCAGCTCACCACCGGACTCCTCTGAAGCTTTCTTT. The encoded protein is CASSPPDSSEAFF. The whole variable domain, filled in from reference TRBV18 and TRBJ1-1, reads NAGVMQNPRHLVRRRGQEARLRCSPMKGHSHVYWYRQLPEEGLKFMVYLQKENIIDESGMPKERFSAEFPKEGPSILRIQQVVRGDSAAYFCASSPPDSSEAFFGQGTRLTVV.

This clone has more than one count but fewer than ten. Germline and junction disagree at one end, which may indicate a read error. The chain employs TRBV29-1 and TRBJ2-1; D may be TRBD2 (6 bases). The V gene's germline CDR1 is SQVTM and CDR2 ANQGSEA. This CDR3 has 13 amino acids. The CDR3, as DNA: TGCAGCGCCTCACGGGACTCCAACAATGAGCAGTTCTTC. This codes for CSASRDSNNEQFF.

There are a few counts of this clone. The CDR3 DNA is TGTGCCAGCAGCCCGAGGGGGACTACCTCCTACGAGCAGTACTTC. Protein product: CASSPRGTTSYEQYF. The rearrangement links TRBV9 to TRBJ2-7; the D gene is possibly TRBD2 (7 bases). Trimming stripped 4 bases from V and 0 bases from J, with 14 bases between. This CDR3 spans 15 amino acids. Germline V gives CDR1 SGDLS, CDR2 YYNGEE.

CDR3 amino acids: CASSRPGTGRGQETQYF. CDR3 bases: TGTGCCAGTAGTAGACCCGGGACAGGACGTGGGCAAGAGACCCAGTACTTC. V usage is TRBV19 and J usage is TRBJ2-5, with 8 bases that match TRBD1. The CDR3 has 17 residues. Germline CDR1 LNHDA, CDR2 SQIVND (reference sequence). V gave up 4 bases and J gave up 2 bases; unmatched junction bases: 12.

The chain recombines TRBV6-5 with TRBJ1-4; 9 bases map to TRBD1. Losses at the gene ends were 5 bases for V and 6 bases for J; bases not matched to a gene: 4. This CDR3 has 14 residues. Germline V lookup: CDR1 MNHEY, CDR2 SVGAGI. The chain's CDR3 is CASSRTGEDEKLFF. The DNA for the CDR3 is TGTGCCAGCAGTCGGACAGGGGAGGATGAAAAACTGTTTTTT.

V usage is TRBV21-1 and J usage is TRBJ2-7; the D segment call TRBD2 is taken from the table without a DNA check. TRBV21-1 is noted as a pseudogene. The CDR3 spans 13 residues. This chain's CDR3 is CASSKAGLYEQYF. The CDR3 DNA reads as TGTGCCAGCAGCAAAGCTGGACTATACGAGCAGTACTTC.

The chain uses TRBV27 and TRBJ2-7, with TRBD2 as a possible D gene (6 bases). Germline CDR1 MNHEY, CDR2 SMNVEV (reference sequence). The CDR3 spans 15 residues. Trimming took 6 bases from V and 2 from J, leaving 17 bases between them. The CDR3 reads CASSHLPTGAYEQYF. In DNA form, the CDR3 reads TGTGCCAGCAGCCATCTCCCGACGGGGGCCTACGAGCAGTACTTC.

This clone was picked up a small number of times. The genes are TRBV28 and TRBJ2-1, with D perhaps matching TRBD2 (5 bases). The CDR3 is 15 residues long. The V gene's germline CDR1 is MDHEN and CDR2 SYDVKM. Trimming cost V 2 bases and J 6 bases, with 14 bases left between them. The chain's CDR3 is CASSLKGLNVNEQFF. CDR3 nucleotides: TGTGCCAGCAGTTTAAAAGGACTGAACGTCAATGAGCAGTTCTTC.

This clone has more than one count but fewer than ten. The chain uses TRBV7-9 and TRBJ1-1, with 9 bases lining up with TRBD1. The CDR3 runs 13 residues. Germline CDR1 is SEHNR and CDR2 is FQNEAQ (reference sequence). With V trimmed by 4 bases and J by 10 bases, 7 bases remained unmatched. CDR3 in DNA: TGTGCCAGCAGCTGGACAGGGGACGCGGTAGCTTTCTTT. Protein: CASSWTGDAVAFF.

This chain links TRBV18 with TRBJ2-7, with 7 bases matching TRBD1. CDR1 is KGHSH, CDR2 LQKENI, per germline. The CDR3 totals 16 residues. Trimming cost V 0 bases and J 3 bases; bases outside gene matches: 8. Here the CDR3 DNA reads TGTGCCAGCTCACCACCGGGACAGAGCACTATCTACGAGCAGTACTTC. The encoded protein is CASSPPGQSTIYEQYF.

This rearrangement joins TRBV7-2 to TRBJ2-5; 11 positions agree with TRBD1. Germline V gives CDR1 SGHTA, CDR2 FQGNSA. This CDR3 comprises 14 residues. With V trimmed by 5 bases and J by 4 bases, 3 bases remained unmatched. The CDR3 protein is CASSHGTGGETQYF. The CDR3 DNA is TGTGCCAGCAGCCACGGGACAGGGGGAGAGACCCAGTACTTC. The complete variable domain, with remaining parts taken from reference TRBV7-2 and TRBJ2-5, reads GAGVSQSPSNKVTEKGKDVELRCDPISGHTALYWYRQSLGQGLEFLIYFQGNSAPDKSGLPSDRFSAERTGGSVSTLTIQRTQQEDSAVYLCASSHGTGGETQYFGPGTRLLVL.

The V and J genes are TRBV9 and TRBJ2-7, with no clear D. CDR3 length equals 14 residues. The V end lost 0 bases, the J end lost 0 bases, and 7 bases lay between the germline ends. Germline-derived CDR1 and CDR2 are SGDLS and YYNGEE. CDR3 in amino acids: CASSVEHSSYEQYF. The CDR3 DNA reads TGTGCCAGCAGCGTAGAACACAGCTCCTACGAGCAGTACTTC.

This clone showed up just a few times. DNA for the CDR3: TGTGCCAGCTCACCACGTCACAGCCCATTTTCTAACTATGGCTACACCTTC. Translating gives CASSPRHSPFSNYGYTF. This rearrangement joins TRBV18 to TRBJ1-2; D is unresolved. The CDR3 covers 17 residues. V was cut by 1 base and J by 0 bases, with 15 bases left in between. CDR1 and CDR2 (germline): KGHSH, LQKENI.